Reported below is one T cell receptor (beta chain). The method was immunoSEQ multiplex PCR; TCRdb's version includes in-frame clones alone and lacks a portion of them. Of roughly 140,000 clones listed, approximately 94% were seen once; the top ten hold roughly 1.2%. The sample comes from a study of T cell responses to AZD1222 COVID-19 vaccine. The V gene end was trimmed by 4 bases and the J gene end by 5 bases; junction bases not matched to a gene: 12. CDR1 MDHEN and CDR2 SYDVKM come from the germline V gene. The CDR3 is 17 amino acids. The material sequenced was peripheral blood, taken on day 0 of AZD1222 vaccination. This sequence was found in an adult in good health. The rearrangement joins TRBV28 to TRBJ2-1; 9 nucleotides match TRBD1. CDR3 nucleotides: TGTGCCAGCAGTTACCTACTTAACAGGGGGCTAAACAATGAGCAGTTCTTC. This gives the protein CASSYLLNRGLNNEQFF. The variable domain in full, completed from reference TRBV28 and TRBJ2-1, reads DVKVTQSSRYLVKRTGEKVFLECVQDMDHENMFWYRQDPGLGLRLIYFSYDVKMKEKGDIPEGYSVSREKKERFSLILESASTNQTSMYLCASSYLLNRGLNNEQFFGPGTRLTVL.